What follows are 18 T cell receptor beta chains derived from one specimen sequenced in a study of control samples from healthy donors and cancer patients. Libraries were prepared by immunoSEQ multiplex PCR; TCRdb keeps only in-frame clonotypes and omits some of them. The profile shows about 170,000 clones, about 90% of them singletons. Sequencing was carried out using blood. Every receptor here comes from a woman aged 40 to 50 in good health.

The CDR3 here is CASSQSGGGGYTF. As DNA, the CDR3 is TGTGCCAGCAGCCAATCCGGGGGAGGGGGCTACACCTTC. The genes are TRBV3-1 (or the pseudogene TRBV3-2) and TRBJ1-2; possibly TRBD1 for D (5 bases). CDR1 is LGHDT and CDR2 is YNNKEL in the germline V gene (reference sequence). Trimming took off 2 bases at V and 8 bases at J, with 12 bases between the two ends. The length of the CDR3 is 13 residues.

The CDR3 here is CASSLMATGGELFF. In DNA form, the CDR3 reads TGCGCCAGCAGCTTGATGGCAACTGGCGGGGAGCTGTTTTTT. The V and J genes are TRBV5-1 and TRBJ2-2; D not certain. The CDR3 spans 14 residues. Germline lookup yields CDR1 SGHRS and CDR2 YFSETQ. Trimming removed 1 base from V and 7 bases from J, with 11 bases in between.

V is TRBV11-2 and J is TRBJ2-7; the D gene could be TRBD1 or TRBD2 (5 bases each). CDR3 length equals 16 residues. Germline CDR1 SGHAT, CDR2 FQNNGV. V lost 1 base and J 3 bases, leaving 16 bases between the germline ends. In nucleotides, the CDR3 is TGTGCCAGCAGCTTAGGGGTTAGCAGGGCGGGCTACGAGCAGTACTTC. Translating gives CASSLGVSRAGYEQYF.

The chain carries TRBV11-2 and TRBJ1-2; D perhaps matches TRBD1 (5 bases). Per the germline V gene, CDR1 is SGHAT and CDR2 is FQNNGV. V was pared by 4 bases and J by 4 bases, with 10 bases between. CDR3 length: 13 amino acids. The CDR3 region is CASSSVTVYGYTF. CDR3 DNA: TGTGCCAGCAGCTCCGTGACAGTCTATGGCTACACCTTC.

About this clone itself: An end of the junction does not agree with germline; a read error may underlie this. The chain carries TRBV6-1 and TRBJ2-2, with 9 bases that match TRBD1. Germline V gene lookup returns CDR1 MNHNS and CDR2 SASEGT. The CDR3 runs to 15 residues. The CDR3 bases are TGTGCCAGCAGCGAAGGGACAGGGTGGGCCCGGGAGCTGTTTTTT. Translation gives CASSEGTGWARELFF.

This clone occurred once. The J gene is TRBJ2-7, the V gene TRBV6-5; D gene uncertain. V was clipped by 8 bases and J by 7 bases, with 15 bases between them. Germline lookup yields CDR1 MNHEY and CDR2 SVGAGI. This CDR3 is 12 amino acids long. As DNA, the CDR3 is TGTGCCAGCCGGTGGGAAACTGGGGAGCAGTACTTC. It codes for CASRWETGEQYF.

The rearrangement joins TRBV4-1 to TRBJ2-7; unclear D gene. The CDR3 extends over 12 amino acids. V lost 2 bases to trimming and J lost 6 bases, with 8 bases between them. CDR1 is MGHRA, CDR2 YSYEKL, per germline. The CDR3 sequence: CASSQSGGEQYF. In DNA form, the CDR3 reads TGCGCCAGCAGCCAATCTGGCGGCGAGCAGTACTTC.

The chain employs TRBV5-1 and TRBJ1-2; 8 nucleotides line up with TRBD1. This CDR3 has 15 residues. The ends lost 1 base at V and 3 bases at J; junction bases unmatched: 5. CDR1 is SGHRS, CDR2 YFSETQ, per germline. The CDR3 loop reads CASSLSEQGDYGYTF. CDR3 coding DNA: TGCGCCAGCAGCTTGAGCGAACAGGGGGACTATGGCTACACCTTC.

The gene calls are TRBV4-1 and TRBJ2-1; no clear D gene. This CDR3 is built from 14 residues. Germline lookup yields CDR1 MGHRA and CDR2 YSYEKL. V lost 0 bases to trimming and J lost 3 bases, with 6 bases between them. CDR3: CASSQDRYYNEQFF. The DNA of the CDR3 is TGCGCCAGCAGCCAAGACCGCTACTACAATGAGCAGTTCTTC.

The chain has TRBV19 and TRBJ1-6, with D possibly matching TRBD1 (6 bases). Trimming stripped 7 bases from V and 4 bases from J, with 17 bases between. CDR1 is LNHDA and CDR2 is SQIVND in the germline V gene (reference sequence). This CDR3 region has 16 residues. The DNA for the CDR3 is TGTGCCAGTACAGATGGGCCAGGGGCTTATAATTCACCCCTCCACTTT. It is translated as CASTDGPGAYNSPLHF.

The chain uses TRBV11-2 and TRBJ1-1; D is ambiguous. The V gene's germline CDR1 is SGHAT and CDR2 FQNNGV. There are 13 residues in the CDR3. Trimming shortened V by 3 bases and J by 5 bases, and 10 bases separated the two germline ends. CDR3: CASSFSGGTEAFF. CDR3 sequence (DNA): TGTGCCAGCAGCTTCAGTGGTGGTACTGAAGCTTTCTTT.

This clone was counted once. The chain has TRBV13 and TRBJ1-1; D might be TRBD1 (6 bases). Germline CDR1 reads PRHDT; CDR2 reads FYEKMQ (reference sequence). The CDR3 sequence is 13 residues long. The V gene lost 5 bases and the J gene lost 5 bases, with 12 bases spanning the gap. For the CDR3, the DNA is TGTGCCAGCAGCCAGGGACATCGAACTGAAGCTTTCTTT. It specifies CASSQGHRTEAFF.

The chain recombines TRBV19 with TRBJ1-1; D unresolved. Trimming stripped 3 bases from V and 0 bases from J, with 8 bases between. This CDR3 contains 14 residues. Germline V lookup: CDR1 LNHDA, CDR2 SQIVND (reference sequence). The CDR3 here is CASSIGGLNTEAFF. In DNA form, the CDR3 reads TGTGCCAGTAGTATTGGAGGACTGAACACTGAAGCTTTCTTT.

The chain joins TRBV12-5 to TRBJ1-1; D is undetermined. Germline assignment: CDR1 LGHNT and CDR2 FRNRAP. Trimming shortened V by 5 bases and J by 3 bases, and 13 bases separated the two germline ends. CDR3 length equals 14 residues. The CDR3 is CASGLAVGDTEAFF. For the CDR3, the DNA is TGTGCTAGTGGTCTGGCAGTGGGAGACACTGAAGCTTTCTTT.

This chain links TRBV10-3 with TRBJ1-5, with TRBD1 identical over 9 bases. The V segment lost 6 bases and the J segment 0 bases; nucleotides outside the gene matches: 15. The CDR3 is 19 amino acids. Germline loops: CDR1 ENHRY, CDR2 SYGVKD. Here the CDR3 DNA reads TGTGCCATCAGAGCCTCCTTGGGACAGGGTGAGAATAGCAATCAGCCCCAGCATTTT. Translating it yields CAIRASLGQGENSNQPQHF.

This clone was counted once. The same CDR3 can be traced to other DNA sequences in this sample. This chain connects TRBV7-9 to TRBJ2-5; weak D call: TRBD2 (7 bases). Trimming left V 5 bases short and J 2 bases short, with 9 bases between. CDR1 and CDR2 (germline): SEHNR, FQNEAQ (reference sequence). This CDR3 is 13 amino acids long. In DNA form, the CDR3 reads TGTGCCAGCAGCCGGGGGGCACAAGAGACCCAGTACTTC. Its translation is CASSRGAQETQYF.

CDR3 DNA: TGTGCCAGCAAGGGAAGACTTGACTCCTACAATGAGCAGTTCTTC. It is translated as CASKGRLDSYNEQFF. The chain has TRBV6-5 and TRBJ2-1, with D unclear. V gave up 7 bases and J gave up 0 bases, with 13 bases separating them. CDR1 and CDR2 from the germline V gene are MNHEY and SVGAGI. The CDR3 is 15 amino acids.

The genes are TRBV11-2 and TRBJ2-1; 8 bases agree with TRBD2. The germline V gene has CDR1 SGHAT and CDR2 FQNNGV. This CDR3 has 15 residues. V was pared by 3 bases and J by 2 bases, with 3 bases of the junction left unmatched. CDR3 sequence reads: CASSLSGGAYNEQFF. The CDR3 DNA reads TGTGCCAGCAGCTTGAGCGGGGGAGCCTACAATGAGCAGTTCTTC.